One T cell receptor beta chain is described in this entry. No antigen is known for it. No much larger clone is present one base from it, and per-base qualities are unavailable. These data originate in a study of shared clonotypes between healthy human individuals (dated by TCRdb to 2018 to 2020). Broadly, across the study: The cohort comprised two women and a few men aged 18 to 49 years. Per donor, leukapheresis produced somewhere between about 0.9 and 9.5 billion PBMCs. To increase sequencing depth and limit assay-specific biases, different laboratories used diverse techniques to prepare libraries and sequence TCR repertoires. Blood TCR repertoires of a handful of healthy adults were deeply sequenced to estimate repertoire size and the extent of clonotype sharing between individuals.

Inclusive of the bounding cysteine and phenylalanine, the CDR3 is 15 residues long. Just CDR3 DNA is preserved here, 45 bases in frame from base 1. V is reduced by 6 bases and J by 8 bases, leaving a spacing of 19 bases between them. On the study overall, not on this receptor specifically: Pairwise subsampling led to the expectation that sequencing depth would affect the degree of clonotype sharing among donors. The small number of donors limited the genetic and exposure-history diversity represented. Only blood was sampled, and tissue TCR repertoires likely differ from those in blood.

Donors were healthy HIV-negative adults with no recently reported acute infections or vaccinations. Only Caucasian adults living in Nashville, Tennessee, USA were represented among the donors. For unsorted samples, approximately 84 million PBMCs were counted, and genomic DNA was extracted using the QIAamp DNA Blood Mini kit. Blood was obtained by leukapheresis, after which PBMCs were separated by Ficoll-Histopaque density gradient centrifugation and cryopreserved in liquid nitrogen vapor phase. TCR CDR3 regions were amplified from genomic DNA by multiplex PCR using the deep immunoSEQ assay. Genomic DNA extracted from each cell subset was distributed evenly over all wells of several immunoSEQ 96-well plates, and each plate served as one replicate. Each replicate PCR for unsorted PBMC received about 0.3 ug genomic DNA, equal to tens of thousands of T cell genomes. Ten immunoSEQ deep assay plates were used to sequence unsorted PBMC genomic DNA. Purified libraries were quantified with a Qubit 3.0 fluorometer, sized on a Bioanalyzer 2100, and re-quantified with the KAPA Library Quantification kit. Every immunoSEQ 96-well plate was sequenced on a separate single-read 150-cycle Illumina NextSeq 550 flow cell. Under the source paper's analysis protocol: Because the immunoSEQ output included only junctional sequences and no quality scores, the filtering could not be the same as the filtering used for full-length reads. Sequences were annotated with PyIR, a Python wrapper for IgBLAST v1.9, and V/J genes and CDR3 were assigned using IMGT germline references. Reads with weak V/J assignments (E-value above 1e-6), missing CDR3, stop codons, out-of-frame junctions, or ambiguous translated residues were removed. V3J clonotypes were defined by identical inferred V gene, J gene, and CDR3 amino acid sequence. Percentage overlap between repertoires was calculated by dividing the number of shared unique clonotypes by the size of the smaller repertoire. RTK rarefaction, the Chao1 estimator, and Recon v2.1 estimates of unobserved clonotypes were used to assess repertoire richness. What TCRdb holds here is the immuneACCESS table cut down to in-frame rearrangements. Part of the clones is not present; checked against another copy, under half of the missing clones reflect an unresolved V gene, and the others are unexplained. Clone size and the V and J calls come from that table; the DNA yielded D and trimming. The sample table shows hundreds of thousands of clones, and roughly 77% are seen once. The top ten hold roughly 13% of the sample.

The sequenced material came from PBMCs. This TCR derives from a middle-aged woman in good health. Some clones in this sample may be carry-over from other donors' samples. This chain is built from TRBV23-1 and TRBJ1-4; TRBD1 could be the D gene, as 6 bases match. TRBV23-1 is recorded as an ORF, its role being uncertain. Here the CDR3 is given as CASSRGPWGPEKLFF. The DNA reads TGCGCCAGCAGCCGAGGACCGTGGGGGCCCGAAAAACTGTTTTTT.